This T cell receptor (beta chain) derives from a study of cytomegalovirus exposure and HLA in healthy donors. This clone has just one count. Its matching antigen is unknown. This CDR3 is also generated by other DNA sequences in the sample. The germline CDR1 and CDR2 sequences are MNHEY and SVGAGI. V was pared by 0 bases and J by 1 base, with 1 base of the junction left unmatched. This CDR3 region has 15 residues. Overall study results and limits: Later on, a genetic analysis was performed. It linked a missense variant in DCLRE1C with V- and J-gene trimming of TCR beta. In an earlier analysis, productive rearrangement rates for most beta V segments clustered near 87% or 30%. Across donors, most TCRs were seen rarely, yet some public ones were widespread.

PCR amplification relied on 60 Vbeta primers (plus 13 Jbeta primers). Profiling relied on immunoSEQ multiplex PCR, and the TCRdb table lists in-frame clones only, not all of them. The data contain over 100,000 clones, approximately 60% of them singletons. The sequenced material came from PBMCs. The TCR was taken from a woman in her thirties in good health and CMV-seronegative. The rearrangement uses TRBV6-5 and TRBJ2-7; TRBD1 matches at 9 bases. This chain's CDR3 is CASSYSGTGSYEQYF. In DNA, the CDR3 is TGTGCCAGCAGTTACTCCGGGACAGGGTCCTACGAGCAGTACTTC.